Detailed here is one TCR beta chain. No antigen is known for it. The sample is drawn from a study of response to subunit inactivated influenza vaccine. The CDR3 runs 11 residues. Germline CDR1 SEHNR, CDR2 FQNEAQ (reference sequence). V lost 5 bases and J 8 bases, leaving 9 bases between the germline ends. TCRdb reprocessed the RT-PCR reads with MiXCR, giving one entry per CDR3 protein. The sample has about 190,000 distinct CDR3 sequences, approximately 14% seen once. Study-wide findings and caveats: Authors suggested seasonal influenza vaccinations each recruit few new T cells.

The input for sequencing was CD8+ T cells sorted from PBMCs, taken less than 6 days after vaccination. The chain uses TRBV7-9 and TRBJ1-2; D remains ambiguous. The origin of this receptor is a man aged 45-65 years who received an inactivated influenza vaccine. The CDR3 DNA is TGTGCCAGCAGCGAAGGAGCCGGCTACACCTTC. This translates into CASSEGAGYTF.